A selection of T cell receptor beta chains follows, all from one sample in a study of beta chain features in type 1 diabetes. TCRdb's table, derived via immunoSEQ multiplex PCR, lists solely in-frame clones and lacks some. Of over 600,000 clones detected, about an eighth appear once; the ten largest clones hold around 0.12%. Sequencing was performed on naive CD4+ T cells from blood. The receptor set was obtained from a man aged 25 to 40 with type 1 diabetes. Both conserved end residues are part of each CDR3. The D gene is left open where the match is weak. Clone size is not always given. Where it is, it says once, few, many or a class for expanded clones.

clone_size j_call d_call v_call cdr3_nt cdr3_aa
few TRBJ2-5 TRBD1 TRBV9 TGTGCCAGCACACAGACCGGGACAGGGGGAGAGACCCAGTACTTC CASTQTGTGGETQYF
NA TRBJ1-5 NA TRBV7-6 TGTGCCAGCAGCTGGGGGAGCGGCAATCAGCCCCAGCATTTT CASSWGSGNQPQHF
few TRBJ2-1 NA TRBV10-3 TGTGCCATCAAGGCCCGAAGCTCCTACAATGAGCAGTTCTTC CAIKARSSYNEQFF
few TRBJ1-2 NA TRBV13 TGTGCCAGCAGCTTCCGACAGGTCGGCGGCTACACCTTC CASSFRQVGGYTF
NA TRBJ1-5 NA TRBV10-3 TGTGCCATCAGGGAGACGGGACAGCCCCAGCATTTT CAIRETGQPQHF
few TRBJ1-2 TRBD1 TRBV27 TGTGCCAGCAGTTTGGGGACAGAACCTAACTATGGCTACACCTTC CASSLGTEPNYGYTF
NA TRBJ2-2 TRBD2 TRBV29-1 TGCAGCGCTGGGACTAGCGGGGGTCAGAACACCGGGGAGCTGTTTTTT CSAGTSGGQNTGELFF
NA TRBJ2-7 NA TRBV7-2 TGTGCCAGCAGCTTCGCGCCTTTACAGACATACGAGCAGTACTTC CASSFAPLQTYEQYF
NA TRBJ1-2 NA TRBV7-9 TGTGCCAGCAGTTCAGAGCGCTACGGCTATGGCTACACCTTC CASSSERYGYGYTF
few TRBJ2-6 NA TRBV27 TGTGCCAGCAGTGCCGAGCCCTCCGGGGCCAACGTCCTGACTTTC CASSAEPSGANVLTF
NA TRBJ1-1 NA TRBV25-1 TGTGCCAGCAGTGATGATGGGATCCCCACTGAAGCTTTCTTT CASSDDGIPTEAFF
NA TRBJ2-6 TRBD1 TRBV29-1 TGCAGCGTTGGACCGGACAGGGACTCTGGGGCCAACGTCCTGACTTTC CSVGPDRDSGANVLTF
NA TRBJ1-1 NA TRBV14 TGTGCCAGCAGCCAAGCATTGAACACTGAAGCTTTCTTT CASSQALNTEAFF
few TRBJ1-5 NA TRBV29-1 TGCAGCGTTGGTGCAGATAATCAGCCCCAGCATTTT CSVGADNQPQHF
NA TRBJ1-4 NA TRBV30 TGTGCCTGGAGCTTCAGGGTAAATGAAAAACTGTTTTTT CAWSFRVNEKLFF
NA TRBJ1-1 NA TRBV18 TGTGCCAGCTCACCACAAGTCGCGGGAAAAGGAGCTGAAGCTTTCTTT CASSPQVAGKGAEAFF
NA TRBJ2-6 NA TRBV14 TGTGCCAGCAGCTACCTGACCGGCAAATTCCCTGGGGCCAACGTCCTGACTTTC CASSYLTGKFPGANVLTF
NA TRBJ2-1 NA TRBV18 TGTGCCAGCTCAATAGCAGTTTACAATGAGCAGTTCTTC CASSIAVYNEQFF
NA TRBJ1-4 NA TRBV19 TGTGCCAGTAGTATCAGGGAAAAACTGTTTTTT CASSIREKLFF
few TRBJ1-6 NA TRBV10-3 TGTGCCATCAGTGAGTCAAGCCAGACAGCTATGGGCAATTCACCCCTCCACTTT CAISESSQTAMGNSPLHF
NA TRBJ1-6 NA TRBV5-6 TGTGCCAGCAGCTTCAGTGGTGTGGGATCACCCCTCCACTTT CASSFSGVGSPLHF
few TRBJ2-3 NA TRBV4-2 TGTGCCAGCAGCCAAGATGAAGGGGGGGCAAATACGCAGTATTTT CASSQDEGGANTQYF
few TRBJ2-4 TRBD1 TRBV7-9 TGTGCCAGCAGCTTACAGGGGGCTGTCGGGGACATTCAGTACTTC CASSLQGAVGDIQYF
many TRBJ1-2 NA TRBV30 TGTGCCTGGAGTGAGAGCGCCGCGGACTATGGCTACACCTTC CAWSESAADYGYTF
few TRBJ2-1 TRBD1 TRBV18 TGTGCCAGCTCACCGCGACTGACAGGGGGCAGGGACAATGAGCAGTTCTTC CASSPRLTGGRDNEQFF
few TRBJ2-1 NA TRBV4-3 TGCGCCAGCAGCCAAGAGAATAGGGTTGGGAATGAGCAGTTCTTC CASSQENRVGNEQFF
few TRBJ2-7 NA TRBV18 TGTGCCAGCACTAGCACCGGACAGGCCTACGAGCAGTACTTC CASTSTGQAYEQYF
many TRBJ2-3 TRBD1 TRBV23-1 TGCGCCAGCAGTCAACCCGGGACAGGGAAGGGCACAGATACGCAGTATTTT CASSQPGTGKGTDTQYF
NA TRBJ1-5 TRBD1 TRBV27 TGTGCCAGCAGGGGGACAGGGGGCAACCGGAGGCCCCAGCATTTT CASRGTGGNRRPQHF
NA TRBJ2-1 TRBD2 TRBV4-3 TGCGCCAGCAGCCGACAGAAGGTAGCGGGGAACTACAATGAGCAGTTCTTC CASSRQKVAGNYNEQFF
few TRBJ2-3 NA TRBV4-3 TGCGCCAGCAGCCAAGCAGGGGGGCGCACAGATACGCAGTATTTT CASSQAGGRTDTQYF
NA TRBJ2-2 NA TRBV9 TGTGCCAGCAGCGTAGGAGGAAGCACCGGGGAGCTGTTTTTT CASSVGGSTGELFF
few TRBJ2-7 TRBD1 TRBV6-1 TGTGCCAGCAGTGAAAAGGACAGGTCGACCTACGAGCAGTACTTC CASSEKDRSTYEQYF
few TRBJ2-3 NA TRBV7-2 TGTGCCAGCAGCTTAGCCTCCTCAGCTAGCGCCTTTAGCCGGGACACAGATACGCAGTATTTT CASSLASSASAFSRDTDTQYF
NA TRBJ2-5 NA TRBV7-2 TGTGCCAGCAGGACGGGCCAGCCACAAGAGACCCAGTACTTC CASRTGQPQETQYF
NA TRBJ1-4 NA TRBV25-1 TGTGCCAGCAGTTTACAGGGAGATGAAAAACTGTTTTTT CASSLQGDEKLFF
few TRBJ1-4 NA TRBV25-1 TGTGCCAGCAGAGGGGGGACTAATGAAAAACTGTTTTTT CASRGGTNEKLFF
NA TRBJ2-1 NA TRBV6-5 TGTGCCAGCACCCAGTGGAGGGCCTCCTACAATGAGCAGTTCTTC CASTQWRASYNEQFF
NA TRBJ1-4 NA TRBV11-3 TGTGCCAGCAGTGTAGGGTTAACAGGTCGGGAAAAACTGTTTTTT CASSVGLTGREKLFF
NA TRBJ2-7 TRBD1 TRBV5-1 TGCGCCAGCAGCCAGGGACAGAGCTCCTACGAGCAGTACTTC CASSQGQSSYEQYF
NA TRBJ2-3 NA TRBV11-2 TGTGCCAGCAGCATCCGCGGGGGCACAGATACGCAGTATTTT CASSIRGGTDTQYF
NA TRBJ1-5 TRBD1 TRBV6-1 TGTGCCAGCAGGGTCACAGGGGCGGTAGGACAGCCCCAGCATTTT CASRVTGAVGQPQHF